A selection of T cell receptor beta chains follows, all from one sample in a study of cytotoxic CD8 clonotypes in ibrutinib-treated CLL. Generated by immunoSEQ multiplex PCR, the TCRdb table keeps only in-frame clones and is missing some. The repertoire consists of nearly 300,000 clones, with 60% to 80% occurring once and the leading ten covering around 6%. The input for sequencing was PBMCs, taken at disease progression, from a patient treated with ibrutinib. All receptors come from a human donor with chronic lymphocytic leukemia. Each CDR3 is given with its conserved first and last residue. Each record gives: clone size, D gene, J gene, V gene, CDR3 DNA, CDR3 protein. The D gene is left open where the match is weak. Expanded clones are given a class, and other clones once, few, many or no size at all.

NA NA TRBJ2-7 TRBV9 TGTGCCAGCAGCGCCTCGGGGGCAACCTACGAGCAGTACTTC CASSASGATYEQYF
NA NA TRBJ2-7 TRBV10-3 TGTGCCATCAGTGTTAAGGTCTCCTACGAGCAGTACTTC CAISVKVSYEQYF
NA NA TRBJ2-2 TRBV18 TGTGCCAGCTCACCACCGTCAGGGGTAACCGGGGAGCTGTTTTTT CASSPPSGVTGELFF
few TRBD1 TRBJ1-3 TRBV28 TGTGCCAGCAGTCCCGGGACAGGGGAAGGAAACACCATATATTTT CASSPGTGEGNTIYF
NA NA TRBJ2-5 TRBV5-4 TGTGCCAGCAGCTTGGGGCACTACCAAGAGACCCAGTACTTC CASSLGHYQETQYF
NA NA TRBJ2-7 TRBV9 TGTGCCAGCAGCGTAGGATTGGGGTACGAGCAGTACTTC CASSVGLGYEQYF
NA NA TRBJ2-3 TRBV6-4 TGTGCCAGCAGTGAAGAAAGTAGCACAGATACGCAGTATTTT CASSEESSTDTQYF
once TRBD2 TRBJ2-3 TRBV29-1 TGCAGCGTCCTAGCGGGGGGGCCTACAGATACGCAGTATTTT CSVLAGGPTDTQYF
NA TRBD2 TRBJ2-5 TRBV29-1 TGCAGCGTTGAAGGCTCAAACTTCGGACTAGGCCAAGAGACCCAGTACTTC CSVEGSNFGLGQETQYF
NA TRBD2 TRBJ2-1 TRBV4-3 TGCGCCAGCAGCCAAGATTTGGGACTAGCGTATTTCTCCTACAATGAGCAGTTCTTC CASSQDLGLAYFSYNEQFF
NA NA TRBJ2-6 TRBV6-5 TGTGCCAGTAGACAACTCTCTGGGGCCAACGTCCTGACTTTC CASRQLSGANVLTF
NA NA TRBJ2-1 TRBV28 TGTGCCAGCAGTTTAGCGAATGACAATGAGCAGTTCTTC CASSLANDNEQFF
NA NA TRBJ2-5 TRBV11-1 TGTGCCACCTCCTTCGCTGGGGGGGAGACCCAGTACTTC CATSFAGGETQYF
NA NA TRBJ2-7 TRBV6-1 TGTGCCAGTCGGACTTGGGGAACCGAGCAGTACTTC CASRTWGTEQYF
NA TRBD1 TRBJ1-6 TRBV5-1 TGCGCCAGCAGCCCGCCGGGACAGAATTCACCCCTCCACTTT CASSPPGQNSPLHF
NA NA TRBJ2-5 TRBV13 TGTGCCAGCAGCTTATGGGAGGAAGAGACCCAGTACTTC CASSLWEEETQYF
few NA TRBJ1-1 TRBV19 TGTGCCAGTAGTCTATCGGGAACTGAAGCTTTCTTT CASSLSGTEAFF
once TRBD1 TRBJ2-3 TRBV9 TGTGCCAGCAGCCCCTACGCCACCTGGGACAGAAGCACAGATACGCAGTATTTT CASSPYATWDRSTDTQYF
NA TRBD2 TRBJ2-7 TRBV19 TGTGCCAGTAGTACTAGCGGGAGTTTGTACGAGCAGTACTTC CASSTSGSLYEQYF
NA NA TRBJ2-5 TRBV7-9 TGTGCCAGCAGCCCGCAGGGGGGGACCCAGTACTTC CASSPQGGTQYF
NA NA TRBJ2-3 TRBV6-1 TGTGCCAGCAGTGAAGCTACGGAGTTCCTTCAGTCGTTCTTGGGCACAGATACGCAGTATTTT CASSEATEFLQSFLGTDTQYF
NA NA TRBJ2-7 TRBV7-2 TGTGCCAGCAGCCGAGACGGACAAGAAGGGGAGCAGTACTTC CASSRDGQEGEQYF
NA NA TRBJ1-1 TRBV15 TGTGCCACCAGCAGAGCCCGGGAACGGAACACTGAAGCTTTCTTT CATSRARERNTEAFF
NA NA TRBJ2-5 TRBV9 TGTGCCAGCAGCGTAGTGCCTCAAGAGACCCAGTACTTC CASSVVPQETQYF
NA NA TRBJ2-3 TRBV7-3 TGTGCCAGCAGCTTAGGGCTAGGGGGAGAAGCGCAGTATTTT CASSLGLGGEAQYF
NA NA TRBJ1-2 TRBV5-1 TGCGCCAGCAGCTTGACCACCTTTAACTATGGCTACACCTTC CASSLTTFNYGYTF
NA NA TRBJ1-2 TRBV6-4 TGTGCCAGCAGTGAGGGCTGGGGGTATGGCTACACCTTC CASSEGWGYGYTF
NA TRBD2 TRBJ2-7 TRBV13 TGTGCCAGCAGCTCCTGGCGGGGGGCGGGCTACGAGCAGTACTTC CASSSWRGAGYEQYF
NA NA TRBJ1-2 TRBV9 TGTGCCAGCAGCCTGGACGGCACCTATGGCTACACCTTC CASSLDGTYGYTF
NA NA TRBJ2-7 TRBV4-1 TGCGCCAGCAGCCAAGAATGGGATCCAAAGGGTCGATACGAGCAGTACTTC CASSQEWDPKGRYEQYF
once NA TRBJ2-1 TRBV6-5 TGTGCCAGCACCCCCACGGGGGGCCTGAATGAGCAGTTCTTC CASTPTGGLNEQFF
NA NA TRBJ2-7 TRBV2 TGTGCCGGAATGGAGGGGGAGTTCCTCTACGAGCAGTACTTC CAGMEGEFLYEQYF
NA NA TRBJ2-7 TRBV6-5 TGTGCCAGCAGTGACGACTTTTCCTACGAGCAGTACTTC CASSDDFSYEQYF
NA NA TRBJ2-7 TRBV7-9 TGTGCCAGCAGCCGATCGACAGAGTACGAGCAGTACTTC CASSRSTEYEQYF
NA TRBD1 TRBJ1-1 TRBV7-6 TGTGCCAGCAGCCACGGACAGGGTTCGGGCACTGAAGCTTTCTTT CASSHGQGSGTEAFF
NA TRBD1 TRBJ2-1 TRBV27 TGTGCCAGCAGAAGTACAGGGGTGGGGTACTCCTACAATGAGCAGTTCTTC CASRSTGVGYSYNEQFF
NA NA TRBJ1-4 TRBV7-9 TGTGCCAGCAGCCCGACCGCAACTAATGAAAAACTGTTTTTT CASSPTATNEKLFF
NA NA TRBJ1-4 TRBV6-1 TGTGCCAGCAGGAGGGTTTTGGGTGAAAAACTGTTTTTT CASRRVLGEKLFF
NA TRBD1 TRBJ1-2 TRBV19 TGTGCCAGTAGTATCCCCGGGACAGGGGCCTATGGCTACACCTTC CASSIPGTGAYGYTF
NA NA TRBJ1-6 TRBV15 TGTGCCACCAGCCACCGGTCCTATAATTCACCCCTCCACTTT CATSHRSYNSPLHF
NA TRBD1 TRBJ2-7 TRBV10-3 TGTGCCATCAGTGAGACAGGGGGTTCCCCCTTCAGCTACGAGCAGTACTTC CAISETGGSPFSYEQYF
NA TRBD1 TRBJ1-1 TRBV29-1 TGCAGCGTATCGACAGGGGATTTGAACACTGAAGCTTTCTTT CSVSTGDLNTEAFF
NA TRBD1 TRBJ1-4 TRBV7-9 TGTGCCAGCAGCTTTACCGGGACAGGGGAGGAAAAACTGTTTTTT CASSFTGTGEEKLFF
NA NA TRBJ2-5 TRBV6-5 TGTGCCAGCAGTTACTCCAGGAACCAAGAGACCCAGTACTTC CASSYSRNQETQYF
few NA TRBJ2-1 TRBV4-1 TGCGCCAGCAGCCATATACGCTGGGACAATGAGCAGTTCTTC CASSHIRWDNEQFF
NA TRBD1 TRBJ2-3 TRBV7-2 TGTGCCAGCAGCCCGTACCAGGGACAGGCACCCGCAGATACGCAGTATTTT CASSPYQGQAPADTQYF
NA TRBD2 TRBJ2-7 TRBV7-9 TGTGCCAGCAGTCCTCTAAATAGCGGGGGCTTCTACGAGCAGTACTTC CASSPLNSGGFYEQYF
NA TRBD1 TRBJ1-2 TRBV9 TGTGCCAGCAAAGGGGACAGTATTCTCCATGGCTACACCTTC CASKGDSILHGYTF
NA TRBD2 TRBJ2-1 TRBV7-9 TGTGCCAGCAGCTCGCGACTAGCGGGAGTGTTCTTC CASSSRLAGVFF
NA NA TRBJ2-4 TRBV7-2 TGTGCCAGCAGCTTAGAGGGCAGGGTGGCTGCAAACATTCAGTACTTC CASSLEGRVAANIQYF
NA TRBD2 TRBJ2-5 TRBV27 TGTGCCAGCAGTCTTAGCGGGGGGTACCAAGAGACCCAGTACTTC CASSLSGGYQETQYF
few NA TRBJ2-7 TRBV2 TGTGCCAGCAGTCAGGGTTTCGAGCAGTACTTC CASSQGFEQYF